This TCR beta chain was observed in a study of shared clonotypes between healthy human individuals. Overall study findings and caveats: Naive subsets tended to show greater estimated richness than memory subsets.

Genomic DNA per cell subset filled all wells of several immunoSEQ plates. Generated by immunoSEQ multiplex PCR, the TCRdb table keeps only in-frame clones and is missing some. The sample lists 2.5 million or so clones, over 85% seen once, with roughly 0.15% in the top ten. A word on this clone: As yet, its antigen is unknown.

The TCR originated in a man aged 18 to 29 in good health. The source material was naive CD4+ T cells sorted from blood. Regarding subset: CD45RA+ positively selected.

CDR3 sequence reads: CASRRMDTSYEQYF. CDR3 nucleotide sequence: TGCGCCAGCAGACGAATGGACACCTCCTACGAGCAGTACTTC. The chain recombines TRBV10-2 with TRBJ2-7, with D perhaps matching TRBD1 (5 bases). Germline CDR1 reads WSHSY; CDR2 reads SAAADI. The CDR3 length is 14 residues. V was clipped by 6 bases and J by 0 bases, with 12 bases between them.